Listed below are T cell receptor beta chains from one sample, sequenced in a study of shared clonotypes between healthy human individuals. TCRdb keeps only in-frame clones here, not all; method: immunoSEQ multiplex PCR. The top ten hold about 1.5% of the sample, which has about 980,000 clones, 76% seen once. Sequenced input: memory CD4+ T cells sorted from blood. The receptors originated from a man younger than 35 in good health. Both conserved end residues are part of each CDR3. The D gene is left open where the match is weak. Some rows mark clone size as missing; the rest say once, few, many or name a class of expanded clone.

D	size	V	J	length	CDR3	DNA
NA	few	TRBV11-2	TRBJ1-2	15	CASSLGEAGGYGYTF	TGTGCCAGCAGCTTAGGGGAAGCAGGAGGCTATGGCTACACCTTC
NA	NA	TRBV7-9	TRBJ2-7	14	CASSSQNLHYEQYF	TGTGCCAGCAGCTCTCAGAATCTACACTACGAGCAGTACTTC
TRBD2	NA	TRBV7-2	TRBJ2-1	15	CASSWGGGKYNEQFF	TGTGCCAGCAGCTGGGGCGGGGGGAAGTACAATGAGCAGTTCTTC
NA	many	TRBV5-1	TRBJ2-7	14	CASSLSVLRYEQYF	TGCGCCAGCAGCTTGTCGGTACTCCGCTACGAGCAGTACTTC
NA	NA	TRBV27	TRBJ2-5	15	CASSTRRQAQETQYF	TGTGCCAGCAGTACTCGCCGACAGGCCCAAGAGACCCAGTACTTC
NA	NA	TRBV2	TRBJ1-5	16	CASSESGGAANQPQHF	TGTGCCAGCAGTGAAAGTGGTGGGGCGGCCAATCAGCCCCAGCATTTT
NA	NA	TRBV6-5	TRBJ2-5	16	CASSYIQGTGKETQYF	TGTGCCAGCAGTTACATTCAGGGGACGGGAAAAGAGACCCAGTACTTC
TRBD1	few	TRBV29-1	TRBJ1-1	12	CSVGQGSTEAFF	TGCAGCGTGGGACAGGGATCCACTGAAGCTTTCTTT
NA	NA	TRBV19	TRBJ2-3	16	CASSVGRASSTDTQYF	TGTGCCAGTAGTGTAGGCAGGGCTTCTAGCACAGATACGCAGTATTTT
NA	NA	TRBV5-1	TRBJ2-7	13	CASSFGSSYEQYF	TGCGCCAGCAGCTTCGGGAGCTCCTACGAGCAGTACTTC
NA	NA	TRBV6-6	TRBJ1-5	16	CASSQWTRGINQPQHF	TGTGCCAGCAGTCAATGGACAAGGGGGATCAATCAGCCCCAGCATTTT
TRBD1	NA	TRBV7-2	TRBJ2-2	16	CASRKGAATNTGELFF	TGTGCCAGCAGGAAGGGGGCGGCCACGAACACCGGGGAGCTGTTTTTT
TRBD2	NA	TRBV25-1	TRBJ2-3	12	CASSGRGLGQYF	TGTGCCAGCAGTGGACGGGGACTAGGGCAGTATTTT
TRBD1	NA	TRBV5-4	TRBJ1-1	14	CASSPRTGDTEAFF	TGTGCCAGCAGCCCCAGGACAGGGGACACTGAAGCTTTCTTT
NA	few	TRBV19	TRBJ1-5	14	CASSSRTKVQPQHF	TGTGCCAGTAGTTCAAGGACAAAGGTCCAGCCCCAGCATTTT
NA	NA	TRBV6-5	TRBJ2-2	14	CASNGGRKTGELFF	TGTGCCAGCAACGGGGGGCGAAAGACCGGGGAGCTGTTTTTT
TRBD1	NA	TRBV30	TRBJ1-3	13	CAWSAGGRNTIYF	TGTGCCTGGAGTGCAGGGGGCCGAAACACCATATATTTT
TRBD2	NA	TRBV30	TRBJ2-2	17	CAWTRGGPVGDTGELFF	TGTGCCTGGACTAGGGGAGGGCCAGTTGGGGACACCGGGGAGCTGTTTTTT
TRBD2	NA	TRBV6-5	TRBJ2-3	14	CASSIGLAADTQYF	TGTGCCAGCAGTATAGGACTAGCCGCAGATACGCAGTATTTT
NA	once	TRBV9	TRBJ1-3	15	CASSSGRAGRNTIYF	TGTGCCAGCAGCTCAGGTAGGGCAGGGAGAAACACCATATATTTT
TRBD2	NA	TRBV27	TRBJ2-7	15	CASNRAGTSVYEQYF	TGTGCCAGCAATAGGGCCGGGACTAGCGTCTACGAGCAGTACTTC
NA	NA	TRBV5-1	TRBJ2-1	13	CASSFRQYNEQFF	TGCGCCAGCAGCTTTCGACAGTACAATGAGCAGTTCTTC
NA	NA	TRBV6-5	TRBJ1-3	16	CASSYGGGDSGNTIYF	TGTGCCAGCAGTTACGGGGGGGGCGACTCTGGAAACACCATATATTTT
NA	NA	TRBV18	TRBJ1-2	15	CASSPPSGINYGYTF	TGTGCCAGCTCACCACCGTCTGGGATTAACTATGGCTACACCTTC
TRBD1	NA	TRBV5-6	TRBJ2-5	16	CASSDSGTGVRETQYF	TGTGCCAGCAGCGACTCCGGGACAGGCGTGAGAGAGACCCAGTACTTC
NA	NA	TRBV30	TRBJ1-4	14	CAWSPGGLGEKLFF	TGTGCCTGGAGCCCGGGGGGGTTGGGGGAAAAACTGTTTTTT
TRBD1	NA	TRBV6-1	TRBJ2-2	14	CASCGTGHTGELFF	TGTGCCAGCTGCGGGACAGGACACACCGGGGAGCTGTTTTTT
TRBD1	few	TRBV6-5	TRBJ1-2	12	CASRLQGDGYTF	TGTGCCAGCAGGTTACAGGGGGATGGCTACACCTTC
NA	few	TRBV9	TRBJ1-1	14	CASSVDPMAVEAFF	TGTGCCAGCAGCGTAGATCCCATGGCAGTTGAAGCTTTCTTT
NA	once	TRBV2	TRBJ1-1	13	CASSFLENTEAFF	TGTGCCAGCAGTTTTCTCGAAAACACTGAAGCTTTCTTT
NA	NA	TRBV4-3	TRBJ1-2	15	CASSQGGEGKDGYTF	TGCGCCAGCAGCCAAGGTGGTGAGGGGAAGGATGGCTACACCTTC
NA	NA	TRBV2	TRBJ2-5	12	CASSESSETQYF	TGTGCCAGCAGTGAAAGTTCGGAGACCCAGTACTTC
TRBD2	NA	TRBV5-4	TRBJ2-1	14	CASTLSGTYNEQFF	TGTGCCAGCACCTTAAGCGGGACCTACAATGAGCAGTTCTTC
NA	NA	TRBV11-2	TRBJ1-1	16	CASSLEGGILNTEAFF	TGTGCCAGCAGCTTAGAGGGGGGGATCCTGAACACTGAAGCTTTCTTT
NA	NA	TRBV29-1	TRBJ1-2	13	CSVVWGRSGGYTF	TGCAGCGTCGTGTGGGGGCGCTCGGGTGGCTACACCTTC
TRBD2	NA	TRBV10-2	TRBJ2-7	16	CASSDLLAGGSYEQYF	TGCGCCAGCAGTGACCTACTAGCGGGAGGTTCCTACGAGCAGTACTTC
NA	NA	TRBV18	TRBJ1-2	15	CASSPVSRGANGYTF	TGTGCCAGCTCACCCGTCTCGCGGGGTGCGAATGGCTACACCTTC
NA	NA	TRBV21-1	TRBJ2-3	17	CASSVGGRHPRTDTQYF	TGTGCCAGCAGCGTGGGGGGACGACACCCACGCACAGATACGCAGTATTTT
NA	NA	TRBV10-3	TRBJ1-5	13	CAIRDAGSQPQHF	TGTGCCATCAGGGACGCGGGATCCCAGCCCCAGCATTTT
NA	NA	TRBV30	TRBJ2-2	13	CATARGGTGELFF	TGTGCCACGGCCCGGGGCGGTACCGGGGAGCTGTTTTTT
TRBD1	NA	TRBV5-1	TRBJ1-4	16	CASSLAPGQGAGELFF	TGCGCCAGCAGCTTGGCCCCGGGACAGGGGGCCGGGGAACTGTTTTTT
TRBD2	NA	TRBV7-2	TRBJ2-1	16	CASSWDLAVSYNEQFF	TGTGCCAGCAGTTGGGACCTAGCGGTCTCCTACAATGAGCAGTTCTTC
NA	NA	TRBV5-1	TRBJ2-3	13	CASSRSLGDTQYF	TGCGCCAGCAGCAGGAGTTTGGGAGATACGCAGTATTTT
NA	NA	TRBV4-1	TRBJ2-1	17	CASSQELGGISYNEQFF	TGCGCCAGCAGCCAAGAATTAGGGGGGATTTCCTACAATGAGCAGTTCTTC
TRBD1	once	TRBV18	TRBJ2-7	14	CASSADRGEYEQYF	TGTGCCAGCTCAGCCGACAGGGGAGAGTACGAGCAGTACTTC
NA	once	TRBV4-3	TRBJ2-7	15	CASSQDPFGGYEQYF	TGCGCCAGCAGCCAAGATCCGTTCGGGGGCTACGAGCAGTACTTC